Each of the 3 T cell receptor beta chains below was sequenced from the same sample in a study of blood T cell repertoires in COVID-19. Here immunoSEQ multiplex PCR was the method, and the copy in TCRdb shows in-frame clones only, minus some. The sample shows 150,000 to 190,000 clones, about 85% of them seen only once. Sequencing was done on a sample of peripheral blood. Receptors originate from a woman in her sixties or seventies with COVID-19, enrolled during active disease.

The chain employs TRBV5-6 and TRBJ2-7; 9 nucleotides match TRBD1. V gave up 2 bases and J gave up 7 bases; unmatched junction bases: 10. Germline assignment: CDR1 SGHDT and CDR2 YYEEEE. This CDR3 has 15 amino acids. CDR3 bases: TGTGCCAGCAGCTTTCCCGGGACAGGGTTCAAAGAGCAGTACGTC. This encodes CASSFPGTGFKEQYV.

This chain uses TRBV19 with TRBJ1-3, with D uncertain. Germline CDR1 LNHDA, CDR2 SQIVND (reference sequence). The CDR3 length is 14 residues. Trimming shortened V by 9 bases and J by 4 bases, and 16 bases separated the two germline ends. In DNA form, the CDR3 reads TGTGCCAGCACCCGCCGGGAGGCGGGAAACACCATATATTTT. Translation gives CASTRREAGNTIYF.

This rearrangement joins TRBV5-1 to TRBJ1-1; a possible D gene is TRBD1 (5 bases). This CDR3 has 14 amino acids. The germline CDR1 and CDR2 sequences are SGHRS and YFSETQ. V dropped 0 bases and J dropped 1 base, with 7 bases sitting between them. The CDR3 spells CASSLATGNTEAFF. In nucleotides, the CDR3 is TGCGCCAGCAGCTTGGCCACAGGGAACACTGAAGCTTTCTTT.